The 5 T cell receptor beta chains reported below all come from one sample, sequenced in a study of blood T cells in healthy people across ages. Through a sample-barcoded 5' primer and a J-beta primer mix, a second PCR was run for about 6 to 12 cycles. TCRdb used MiXCR to reprocess the 5' RACE reads, holding one entry per CDR3 protein. This table has about 1.1 million distinct CDR3 sequences, more than 30% appearing once. The sequencing input was blood. The receptors were sampled from a man aged 18 to 30 in good health.

Only one count was recorded for this clonotype. The gene calls are TRBV6-5 and TRBJ1-4, with D unclear. The CDR3 contains 16 residues. Germline V gene sequence: CDR1 MNHEY, CDR2 SVGAGI. Trimming pared 0 bases from V and 0 bases from J, leaving 8 bases between. The CDR3 nucleotides read TGTGCCAGCAGTTACTCGATTTCCGCAACTAATGAAAAACTGTTTTTT. Residues: CASSYSISATNEKLFF.

This clonotype was observed a few times. This chain links TRBV7-9 with TRBJ2-1, with TRBD1 matching over 7 bases. V dropped 4 bases and J dropped 4; count of bases not matched to a gene: 7. The CDR3 is 15 amino acids. The germline CDR1 and CDR2 sequences are SEHNR and FQNEAQ (reference sequence). The CDR3 loop is CASSSDRQGYNEQFF. In DNA, the CDR3 is TGTGCCAGCAGCTCGGACAGGCAAGGATACAATGAGCAGTTCTTC.

The chain combines TRBV27 with TRBJ1-3; tentative D call: TRBD1 (5 bases). V was clipped by 2 bases and J by 2 bases, with 10 bases between them. CDR3 length: 15 residues. Germline lookup yields CDR1 MNHEY and CDR2 SMNVEV (reference sequence). The CDR3 DNA reads TGTGCCAGCAGTTTAGCCAAAGGGGCTGGAAACACCATATATTTT. Its translation is CASSLAKGAGNTIYF.

The V gene is TRBV7-9, the J gene TRBJ1-1; D remains ambiguous. This CDR3 is 13 amino acids long. V was pared by 2 bases and J by 10 bases, with 14 bases between. In germline, CDR1 is SEHNR, CDR2 FQNEAQ (reference sequence). CDR3 coding DNA: TGTGCCAGCAGCTTATTAGTTACCGCTGGAGCTTTCTTT. It encodes CASSLLVTAGAFF.

The gene calls are TRBV6-6 and TRBJ2-3; D is uncertain. CDR3 length equals 13 residues. Germline CDR1 MNHNY, CDR2 SVGAGI (reference sequence). V was shortened by 5 bases and J by 3 bases, with 9 bases between the two germline ends. This CDR3 reads CASSQFTTDTQYF. The CDR3 DNA is TGTGCCAGCAGTCAGTTTACTACAGATACGCAGTATTTT.